This T cell receptor beta chain was profiled in a study of beta chain features in type 1 diabetes. A CD45RO/CCR7/CD25/CD127/CD95/CD27 panel sorted naive, central memory, regulatory and stem cell-like memory CD4+ cells. Purity above 95% was achieved in all sorted populations. The CDR3 totals 18 residues. V lost 5 bases and J lost 4; bases outside the gene matches: 14. CDR1 MNHEY and CDR2 SMNVEV come from the germline V gene (reference sequence). As every portion of the isolated RNA was reverse transcribed, the sequencing read expressed TCRB transcripts. Clones were read by immunoSEQ multiplex PCR, and TCRdb kept only the in-frame ones, dropping some. The table includes 140,000 to 150,000 clones, about 10% detected once.

This sequence was found in a man aged 18 to 30 in good health. Sequencing used naive CD4+ T cells from blood. The V and J genes are TRBV27 and TRBJ1-5, with 10 bases matching TRBD1. Written as DNA, the CDR3 is TGTGCCAGCAGTCCCTATTCGACAGGGGGCCGTGGGAATCAGCCCCAGCATTTT. Translating gives CASSPYSTGGRGNQPQHF.